This T cell receptor (beta chain) was obtained from a study of blood T cell repertoires in COVID-19. Whole-study context: Nucleic acid was either cDNA or gDNA, and it came from T cells, B-cell-depleted T cells, or PBMCs.

V lost 3 bases and J lost 4, with 7 bases in between. This CDR3 is built from 13 residues. Germline V gene data show CDR1 as LNHDA and CDR2 as SQIVND (reference sequence). Data came from immunoSEQ multiplex PCR; TCRdb stores just in-frame clones and leaves some out. The repertoire holds roughly 180,000 clones, with roughly 84% as singletons. Source material: peripheral blood. This clonotype was sampled from a woman at least 80 years old with active or convalescent COVID-19. The V call is TRBV19, the J call TRBJ2-1; possibly TRBD2 for D (6 bases). CDR3 protein: CASSISGYNEQFF. DNA of the CDR3: TGTGCCAGTAGTATCAGCGGGTACAATGAGCAGTTCTTC.